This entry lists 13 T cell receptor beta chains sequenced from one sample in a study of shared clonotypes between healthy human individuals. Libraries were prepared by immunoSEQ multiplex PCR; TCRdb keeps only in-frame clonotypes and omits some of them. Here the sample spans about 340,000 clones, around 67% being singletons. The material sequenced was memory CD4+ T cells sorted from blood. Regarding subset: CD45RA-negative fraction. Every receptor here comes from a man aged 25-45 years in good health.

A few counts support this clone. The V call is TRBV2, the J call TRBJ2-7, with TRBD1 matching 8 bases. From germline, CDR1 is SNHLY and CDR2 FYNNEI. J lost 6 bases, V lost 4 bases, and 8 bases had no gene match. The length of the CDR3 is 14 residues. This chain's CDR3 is CASSGFQGAAEQYF. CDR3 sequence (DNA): TGTGCCAGCAGTGGTTTCCAGGGGGCGGCCGAGCAGTACTTC. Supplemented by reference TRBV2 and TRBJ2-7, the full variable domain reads EPEVTQTPSHQVTQMGQEVILRCVPISNHLYFYWYRQILGQKVEFLVSFYNNEISEKSEIFDDQFSVERPDGSNFTLKIRSTKLEDSAMYFCASSGFQGAAEQYFGPGTRLTVT.

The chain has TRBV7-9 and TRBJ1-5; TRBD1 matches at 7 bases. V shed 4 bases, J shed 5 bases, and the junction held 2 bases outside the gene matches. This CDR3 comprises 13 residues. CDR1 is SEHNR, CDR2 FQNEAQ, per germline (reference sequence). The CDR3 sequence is CASSSTGDQPQHF. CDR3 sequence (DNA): TGTGCCAGCAGCTCCACAGGGGATCAGCCCCAGCATTTT. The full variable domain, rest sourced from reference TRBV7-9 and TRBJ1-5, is DTGVSQNPRHKITKRGQNVTFRCDPISEHNRLYWYRQTLGQGPEFLTYFQNEAQLEKSRLLSDRFSAERPKGSFSTLEIQRTEQGDSAMYLCASSSTGDQPQHFGDGTRLSIL.

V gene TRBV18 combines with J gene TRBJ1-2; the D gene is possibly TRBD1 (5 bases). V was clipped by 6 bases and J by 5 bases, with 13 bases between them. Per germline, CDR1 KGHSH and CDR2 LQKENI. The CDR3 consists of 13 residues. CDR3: CASSHKTDYGYTF. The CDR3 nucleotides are TGTGCCAGCTCCCACAAGACAGATTATGGCTACACCTTC.

The CDR3 reads CASSLAAPDSGNTIYF. The DNA of the CDR3 is TGTGCCAGCAGCTTAGCGGCCCCGGACTCCGGAAACACCATATATTTT. The chain employs TRBV7-6 and TRBJ1-3; no definite D call. Germline CDR1 and CDR2: SGHVS and FNYEAQ. There are 16 residues in the CDR3. Trimming shortened V by 0 bases and J by 4 bases, and 13 bases separated the two germline ends.

CDR3 DNA: TGTGCCAGCAGTAGGGTGGGGCCCTCAGACGAGCAGTACTTC. Amino acid sequence: CASSRVGPSDEQYF. J is TRBJ2-7 and V is TRBV28; tentative D call: TRBD1 (5 bases). V gave up 5 bases and J gave up 5 bases, with 16 bases separating them. CDR3 length equals 14 residues. From germline, CDR1 is MDHEN and CDR2 SYDVKM.

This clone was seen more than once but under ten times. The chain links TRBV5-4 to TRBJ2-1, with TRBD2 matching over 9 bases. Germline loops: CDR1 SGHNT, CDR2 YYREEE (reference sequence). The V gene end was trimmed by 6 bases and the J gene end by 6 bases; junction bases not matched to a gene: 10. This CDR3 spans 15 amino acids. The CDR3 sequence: CASTYGGTSSNEQFF. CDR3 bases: TGTGCCAGCACCTATGGCGGGACTAGCAGCAATGAGCAGTTCTTC.

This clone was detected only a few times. The CDR3 sequence is CAIGADYYEQYF. CDR3 DNA: TGTGCCATCGGGGCGGATTACTACGAGCAGTACTTC. The chain combines TRBV10-3 with TRBJ2-7; a weak D match, TRBD1 (5 bases). This CDR3 region has 12 residues. Germline V CDR1 and CDR2: ENHRY, SYGVKD. The V end was cut by 8 bases, the J end by 3 bases, with 11 bases between.

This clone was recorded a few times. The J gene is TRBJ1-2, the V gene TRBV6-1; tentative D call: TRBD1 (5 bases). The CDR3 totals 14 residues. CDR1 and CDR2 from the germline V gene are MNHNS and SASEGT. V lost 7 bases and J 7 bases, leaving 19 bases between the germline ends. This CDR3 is CASNAFGAGGGYTF. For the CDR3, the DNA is TGTGCCAGCAATGCTTTCGGGGCAGGTGGTGGCTACACCTTC.

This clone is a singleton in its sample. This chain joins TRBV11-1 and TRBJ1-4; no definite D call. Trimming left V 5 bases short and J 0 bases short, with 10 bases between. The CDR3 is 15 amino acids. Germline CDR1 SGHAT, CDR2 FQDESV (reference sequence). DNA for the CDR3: TGTGCCAGCAGCCACCAGGATTCAACTAATGAAAAACTGTTTTTT. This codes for CASSHQDSTNEKLFF. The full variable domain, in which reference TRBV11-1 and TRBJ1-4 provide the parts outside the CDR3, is EAEVAQSPRYKITEKSQAVAFWCDPISGHATLYWYRQILGQGPELLVQFQDESVVDDSQLPKDRFSAERLKGVDSTLKIQPAELGDSAMYLCASSHQDSTNEKLFFGSGTQLSVL.

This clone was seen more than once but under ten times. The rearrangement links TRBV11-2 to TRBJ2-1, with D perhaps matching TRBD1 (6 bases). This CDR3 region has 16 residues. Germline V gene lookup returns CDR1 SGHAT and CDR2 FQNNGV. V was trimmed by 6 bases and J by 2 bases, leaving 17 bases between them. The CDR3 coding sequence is TGTGCCAGCAGAAAAGGGGCCGGGACAACCTACAATGAGCAGTTCTTC. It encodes CASRKGAGTTYNEQFF. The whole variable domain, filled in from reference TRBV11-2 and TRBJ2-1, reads EAGVAQSPRYKIIEKRQSVAFWCNPISGHATLYWYQQILGQGPKLLIQFQNNGVVDDSQLPKDRFSAERLKGVDSTLKIQPAKLEDSAVYLCASRKGAGTTYNEQFFGPGTRLTVL.

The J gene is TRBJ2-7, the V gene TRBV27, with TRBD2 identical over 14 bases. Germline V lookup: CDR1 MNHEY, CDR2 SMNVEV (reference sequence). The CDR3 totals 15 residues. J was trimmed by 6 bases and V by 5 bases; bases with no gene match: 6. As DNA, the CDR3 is TGTGCCAGCAGTAGGGGACTAGCGGGAGACGGCGAGCAGTACTTC. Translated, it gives CASSRGLAGDGEQYF.

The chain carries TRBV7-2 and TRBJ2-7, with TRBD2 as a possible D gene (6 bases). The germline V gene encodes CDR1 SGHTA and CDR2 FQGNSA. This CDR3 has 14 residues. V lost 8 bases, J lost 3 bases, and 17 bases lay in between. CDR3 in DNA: TGTGCCAGCCGCAGGGCGGGGATCGGCTACGAGCAGTACTTC. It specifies CASRRAGIGYEQYF.

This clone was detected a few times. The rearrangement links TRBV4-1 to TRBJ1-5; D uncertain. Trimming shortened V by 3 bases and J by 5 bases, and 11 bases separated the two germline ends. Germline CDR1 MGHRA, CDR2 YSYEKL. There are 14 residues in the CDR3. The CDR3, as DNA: TGCGCCAGCAGCCAGGACGGCTTGGATCAGCCCCAGCATTTT. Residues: CASSQDGLDQPQHF.